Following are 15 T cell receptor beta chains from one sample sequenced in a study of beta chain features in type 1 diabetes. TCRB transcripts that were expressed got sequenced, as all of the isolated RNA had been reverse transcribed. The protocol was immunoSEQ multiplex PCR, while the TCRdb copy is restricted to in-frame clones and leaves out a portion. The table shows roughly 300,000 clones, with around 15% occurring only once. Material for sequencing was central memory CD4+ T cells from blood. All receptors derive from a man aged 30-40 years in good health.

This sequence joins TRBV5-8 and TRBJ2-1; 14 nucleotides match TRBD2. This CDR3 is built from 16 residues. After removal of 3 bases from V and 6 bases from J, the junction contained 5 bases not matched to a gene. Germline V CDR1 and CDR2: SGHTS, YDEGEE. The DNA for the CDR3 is TGTGCCAGCAGCTCCGGGACTAGCGGGAGCGTCAATGAGCAGTTCTTC. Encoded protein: CASSSGTSGSVNEQFF.

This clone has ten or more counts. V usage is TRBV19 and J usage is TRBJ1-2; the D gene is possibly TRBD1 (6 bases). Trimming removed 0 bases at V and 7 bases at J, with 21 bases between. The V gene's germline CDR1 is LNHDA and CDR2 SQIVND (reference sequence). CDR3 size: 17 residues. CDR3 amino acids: CASSIDRSGQRMGGYTF. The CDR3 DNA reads TGTGCCAGTAGTATAGATCGGTCGGGACAACGGATGGGTGGCTACACCTTC. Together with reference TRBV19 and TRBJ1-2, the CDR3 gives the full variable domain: DGGITQSPKYLFRKEGQNVTLSCEQNLNHDAMYWYRQDPGQGLRLIYYSQIVNDFQKGDIAEGYSVSREKKESFPLTVTSAQKNPTAFYLCASSIDRSGQRMGGYTFGSGTRLTVV.

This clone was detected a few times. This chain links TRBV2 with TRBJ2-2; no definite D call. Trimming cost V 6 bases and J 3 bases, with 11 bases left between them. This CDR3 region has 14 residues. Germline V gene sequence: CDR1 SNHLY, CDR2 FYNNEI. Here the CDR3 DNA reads TGTGCCAGCAGATTTGACCGCTACACCGGGGAGCTGTTTTTT. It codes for CASRFDRYTGELFF.

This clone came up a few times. CDR3: CASSGLAGGPRETQYF. CDR3 coding DNA: TGTGCCAGCAGCGGACTAGCGGGGGGGCCGAGGGAGACCCAGTACTTC. The V and J genes are TRBV7-2 and TRBJ2-5, with 15 bases identical to TRBD2. V lost 5 bases to trimming and J lost 5 bases; unmatched junction nucleotides: 6. Germline values: CDR1 SGHTA, CDR2 FQGNSA. CDR3 length equals 16 residues.

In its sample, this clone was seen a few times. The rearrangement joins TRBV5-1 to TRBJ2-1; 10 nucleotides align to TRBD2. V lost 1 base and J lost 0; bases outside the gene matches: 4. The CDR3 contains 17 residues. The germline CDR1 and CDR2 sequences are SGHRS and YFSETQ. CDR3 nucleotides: TGCGCCAGCAGCTTGTTAGCTAGCGGGAGCTCCTACAATGAGCAGTTCTTC. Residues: CASSLLASGSSYNEQFF.

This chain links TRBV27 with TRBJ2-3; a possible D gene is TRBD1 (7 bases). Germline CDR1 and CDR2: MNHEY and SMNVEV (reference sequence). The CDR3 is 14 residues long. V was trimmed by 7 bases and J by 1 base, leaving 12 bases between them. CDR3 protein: CASTIRGGTDTQYF. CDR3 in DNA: TGTGCCAGCACGATCAGGGGGGGCACAGATACGCAGTATTTT.

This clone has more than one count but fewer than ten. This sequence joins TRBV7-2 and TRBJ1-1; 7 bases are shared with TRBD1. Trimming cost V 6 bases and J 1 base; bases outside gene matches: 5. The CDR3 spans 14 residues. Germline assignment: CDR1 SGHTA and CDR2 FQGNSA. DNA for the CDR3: TGTGCCAGCAGAGGGGGCAGTTCGAACACTGAAGCTTTCTTT. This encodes CASRGGSSNTEAFF.

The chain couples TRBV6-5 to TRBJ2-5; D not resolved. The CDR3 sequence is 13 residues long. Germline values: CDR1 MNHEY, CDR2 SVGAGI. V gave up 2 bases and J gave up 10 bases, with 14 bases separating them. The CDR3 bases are TGTGCCAGCAGTTACCCGGGCAGTTGGGGCCAGTACTTC. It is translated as CASSYPGSWGQYF.

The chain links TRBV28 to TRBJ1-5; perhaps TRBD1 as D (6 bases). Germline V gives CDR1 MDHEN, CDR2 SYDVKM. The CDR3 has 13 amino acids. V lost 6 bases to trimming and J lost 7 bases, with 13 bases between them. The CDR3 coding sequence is TGTGCCAGCAGACAGGGATTGGGGCAGCCCCAGCATTTT. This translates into CASRQGLGQPQHF.

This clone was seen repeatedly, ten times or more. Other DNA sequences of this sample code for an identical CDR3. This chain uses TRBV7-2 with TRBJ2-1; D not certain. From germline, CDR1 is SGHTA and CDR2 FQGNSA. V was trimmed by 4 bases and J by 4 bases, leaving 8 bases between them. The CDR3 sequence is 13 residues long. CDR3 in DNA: TGTGCCAGCAGCTCCGAACTTTACAATGAGCAGTTCTTC. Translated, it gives CASSSELYNEQFF.

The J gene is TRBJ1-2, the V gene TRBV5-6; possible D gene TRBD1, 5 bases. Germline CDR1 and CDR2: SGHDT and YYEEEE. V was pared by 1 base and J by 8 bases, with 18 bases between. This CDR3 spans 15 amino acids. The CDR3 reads CASSLKGGEDVGYTF. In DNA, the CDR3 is TGTGCCAGCAGCTTGAAAGGAGGGGAAGACGTGGGCTACACCTTC.

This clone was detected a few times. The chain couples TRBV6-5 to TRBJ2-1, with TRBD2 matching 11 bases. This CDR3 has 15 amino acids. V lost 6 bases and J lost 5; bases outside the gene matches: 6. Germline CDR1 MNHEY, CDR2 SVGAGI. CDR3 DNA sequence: TGTGCCAGCAGAAAAGCGGGACTAGCGGACAATGAGCAGTTCTTC. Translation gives CASRKAGLADNEQFF.

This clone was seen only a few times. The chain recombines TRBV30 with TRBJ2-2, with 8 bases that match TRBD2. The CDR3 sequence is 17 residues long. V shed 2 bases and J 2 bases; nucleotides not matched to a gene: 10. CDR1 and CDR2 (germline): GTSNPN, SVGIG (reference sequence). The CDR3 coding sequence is TGTGCCTGGAGTCAAGGACTAGCAGTTTCCAACACCGGGGAGCTGTTTTTT. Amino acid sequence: CAWSQGLAVSNTGELFF.

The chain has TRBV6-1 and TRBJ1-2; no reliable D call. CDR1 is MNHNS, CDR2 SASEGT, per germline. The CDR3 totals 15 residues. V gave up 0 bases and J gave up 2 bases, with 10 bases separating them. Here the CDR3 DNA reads TGTGCCAGCAGTGAAGCAGGCATCTTCAACTATGGCTACACCTTC. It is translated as CASSEAGIFNYGYTF.

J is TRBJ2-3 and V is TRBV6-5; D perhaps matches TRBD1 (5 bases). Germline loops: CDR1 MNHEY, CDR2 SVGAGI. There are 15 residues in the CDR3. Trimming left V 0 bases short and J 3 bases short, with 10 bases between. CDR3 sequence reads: CASSYSGRVTDTQYF. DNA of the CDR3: TGTGCCAGCAGTTACTCTGGCAGGGTGACAGATACGCAGTATTTT.